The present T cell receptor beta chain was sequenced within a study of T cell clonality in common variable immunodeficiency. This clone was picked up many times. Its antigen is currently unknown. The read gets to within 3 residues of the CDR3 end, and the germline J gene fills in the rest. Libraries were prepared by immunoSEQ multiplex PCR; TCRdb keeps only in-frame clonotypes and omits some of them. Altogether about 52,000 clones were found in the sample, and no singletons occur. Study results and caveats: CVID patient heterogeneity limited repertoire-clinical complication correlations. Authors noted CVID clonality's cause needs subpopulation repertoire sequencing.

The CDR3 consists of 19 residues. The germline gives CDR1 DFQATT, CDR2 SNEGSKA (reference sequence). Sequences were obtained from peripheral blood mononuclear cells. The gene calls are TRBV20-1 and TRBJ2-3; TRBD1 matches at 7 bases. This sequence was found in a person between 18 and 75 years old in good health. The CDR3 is CSARAGWRGGEGPQETQYF. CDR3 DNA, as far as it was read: TGCAGTGCTAGAGCCGGATGGAGAGGGGGCGAAGGTCCCCAAGAGACG.